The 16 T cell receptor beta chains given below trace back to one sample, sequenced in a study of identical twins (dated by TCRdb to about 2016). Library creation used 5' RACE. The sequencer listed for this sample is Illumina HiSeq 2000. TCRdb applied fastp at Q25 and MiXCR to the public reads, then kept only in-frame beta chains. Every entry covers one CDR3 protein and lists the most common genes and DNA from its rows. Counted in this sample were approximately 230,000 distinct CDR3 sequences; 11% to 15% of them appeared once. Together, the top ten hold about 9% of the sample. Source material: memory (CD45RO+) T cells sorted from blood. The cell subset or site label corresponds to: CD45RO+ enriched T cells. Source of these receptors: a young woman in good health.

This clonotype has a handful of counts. CDR3 amino acids: CAWRGTVLTGELFF. The CDR3 nucleotides read TGTGCCTGGCGGGGGACGGTTCTCACCGGGGAGCTGTTTTTT. This rearrangement joins TRBV30 to TRBJ2-2, with D possibly matching TRBD2 (6 bases). Looked up from germline, CDR1 is GTSNPN and CDR2 is SVGIG (reference sequence). V was trimmed by 5 bases and J by 4 bases, leaving 14 bases between them. The CDR3 sequence is 14 residues long.

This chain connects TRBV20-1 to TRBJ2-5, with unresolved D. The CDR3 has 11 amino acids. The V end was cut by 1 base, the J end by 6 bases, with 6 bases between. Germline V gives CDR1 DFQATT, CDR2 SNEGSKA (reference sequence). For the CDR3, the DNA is TGCAGTGCTAGAGTTCTCCAGACCCAGTACTTC. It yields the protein CSARVLQTQYF.

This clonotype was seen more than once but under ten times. CDR3 in DNA: TGTGCCAGCAGCTTTCGTATAGCGGGTGTGTACGAGCAGTACTTC. Residues: CASSFRIAGVYEQYF. The rearrangement joins TRBV7-2 to TRBJ2-7; 7 bases align to TRBD2. The trim removed 3 bases at V and 4 bases at J, leaving 9 bases unmatched. CDR3 length equals 15 residues. Germline V lookup: CDR1 SGHTA, CDR2 FQGNSA. Full variable domain (rest looked up from reference TRBV7-2 and TRBJ2-7): GAGVSQSPSNKVTEKGKDVELRCDPISGHTALYWYRQSLGQGLEFLIYFQGNSAPDKSGLPSDRFSAERTGGSVSTLTIQRTQQEDSAVYLCASSFRIAGVYEQYFGPGTRLTVT.

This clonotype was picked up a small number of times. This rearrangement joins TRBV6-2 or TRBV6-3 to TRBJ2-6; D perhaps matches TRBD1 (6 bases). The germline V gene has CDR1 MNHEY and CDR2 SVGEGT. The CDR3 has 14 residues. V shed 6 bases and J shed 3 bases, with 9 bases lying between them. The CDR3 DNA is TGTGCCAGCAGATGGGGGCTTGGGGCCAACGTCCTGACTTTC. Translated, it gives CASRWGLGANVLTF.

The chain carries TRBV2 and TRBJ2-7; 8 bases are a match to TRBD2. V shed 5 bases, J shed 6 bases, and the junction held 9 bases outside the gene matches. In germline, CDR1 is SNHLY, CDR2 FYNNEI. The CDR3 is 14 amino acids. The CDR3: CASSTSGSLSEQYF. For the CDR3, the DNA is TGTGCCAGCAGTACAAGCGGGAGCTTATCCGAGCAGTACTTC.

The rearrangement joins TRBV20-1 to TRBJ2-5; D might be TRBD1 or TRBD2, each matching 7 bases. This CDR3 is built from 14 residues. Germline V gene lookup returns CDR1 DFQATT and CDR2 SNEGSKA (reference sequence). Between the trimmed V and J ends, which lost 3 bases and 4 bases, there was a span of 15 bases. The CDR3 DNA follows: TGCAGTGCTAGGGGGGGGGACAGTCGAGAGACCCAGTACTTC. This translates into CSARGGDSRETQYF.

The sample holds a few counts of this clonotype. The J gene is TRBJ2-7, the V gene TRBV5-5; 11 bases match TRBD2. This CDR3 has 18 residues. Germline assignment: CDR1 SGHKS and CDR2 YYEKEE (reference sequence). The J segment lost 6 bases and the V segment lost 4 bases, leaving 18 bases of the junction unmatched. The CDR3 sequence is CASSGQILLAGVTLEQYF. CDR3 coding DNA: TGTGCCAGCAGCGGGCAAATCCTACTAGCGGGAGTAACCCTCGAGCAGTACTTC.

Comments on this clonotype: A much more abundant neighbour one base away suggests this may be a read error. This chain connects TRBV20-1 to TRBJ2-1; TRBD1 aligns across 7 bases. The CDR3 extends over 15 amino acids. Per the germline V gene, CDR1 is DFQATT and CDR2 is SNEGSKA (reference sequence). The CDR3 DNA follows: TGCTGTGCCAAAAGGGAAGGGGGCGAATCCCTAGGGCTGTTCTTC. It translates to CCAKREGGESLGLFF.

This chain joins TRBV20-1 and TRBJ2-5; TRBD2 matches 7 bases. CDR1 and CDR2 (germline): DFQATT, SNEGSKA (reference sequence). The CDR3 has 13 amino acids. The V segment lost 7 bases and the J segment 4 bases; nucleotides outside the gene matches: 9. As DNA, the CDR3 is TGCAGTGGAAGAGGGAGGGGACCAGAGACCCAGTACTTC. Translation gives CSGRGRGPETQYF.

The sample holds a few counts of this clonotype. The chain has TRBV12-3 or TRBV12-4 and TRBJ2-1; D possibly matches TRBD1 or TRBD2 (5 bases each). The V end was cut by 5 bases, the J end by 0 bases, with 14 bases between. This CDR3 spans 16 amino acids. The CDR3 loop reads CASSPRRGTSYNEQFF. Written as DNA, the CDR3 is TGTGCCAGCAGTCCGAGACGAGGGACCTCCTACAATGAGCAGTTCTTC.

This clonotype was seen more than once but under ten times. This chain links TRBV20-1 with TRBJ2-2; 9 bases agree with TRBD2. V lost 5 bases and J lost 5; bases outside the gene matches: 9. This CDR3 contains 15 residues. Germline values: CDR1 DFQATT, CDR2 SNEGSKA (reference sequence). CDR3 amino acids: CSALHSGLATGELFF. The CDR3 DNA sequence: TGCAGTGCTCTGCATTCGGGACTAGCAACCGGGGAGCTGTTTTTT.

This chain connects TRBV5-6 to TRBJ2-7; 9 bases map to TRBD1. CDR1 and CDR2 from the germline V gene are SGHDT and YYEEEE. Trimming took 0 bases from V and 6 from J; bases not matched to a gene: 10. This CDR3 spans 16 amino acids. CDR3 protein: CASSLAGDRALFEQYF. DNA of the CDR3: TGTGCCAGCAGCTTGGCTGGGGACAGGGCACTTTTCGAGCAGTACTTC.

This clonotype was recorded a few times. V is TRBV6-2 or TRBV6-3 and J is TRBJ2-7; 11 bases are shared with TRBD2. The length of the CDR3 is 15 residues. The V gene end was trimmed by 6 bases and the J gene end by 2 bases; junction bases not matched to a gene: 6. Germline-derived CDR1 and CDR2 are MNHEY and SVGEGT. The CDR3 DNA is TGTGCCAGCAGCAAACTTAGCGGGAGGGCCTACGAGCAGTACTTC. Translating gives CASSKLSGRAYEQYF.

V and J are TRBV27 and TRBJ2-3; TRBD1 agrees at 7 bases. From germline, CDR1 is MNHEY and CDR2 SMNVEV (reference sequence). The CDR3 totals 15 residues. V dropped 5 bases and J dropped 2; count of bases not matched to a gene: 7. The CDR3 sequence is CASSRLTGPTDTQYF. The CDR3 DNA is TGTGCCAGCAGTCGATTGACAGGGCCCACAGATACGCAGTATTTT.

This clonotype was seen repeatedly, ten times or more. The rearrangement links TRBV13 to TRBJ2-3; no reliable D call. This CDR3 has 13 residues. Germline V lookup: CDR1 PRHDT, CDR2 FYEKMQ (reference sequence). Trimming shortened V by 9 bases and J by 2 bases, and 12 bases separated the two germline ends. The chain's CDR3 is CASGRDNTDTQYF. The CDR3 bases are TGTGCCAGTGGGCGCGATAACACAGATACGCAGTATTTT.

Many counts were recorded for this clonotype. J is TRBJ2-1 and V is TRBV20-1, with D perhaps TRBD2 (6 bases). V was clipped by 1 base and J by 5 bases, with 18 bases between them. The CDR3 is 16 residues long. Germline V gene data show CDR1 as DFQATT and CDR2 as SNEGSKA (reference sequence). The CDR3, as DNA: TGCAGTGCTAGAGTCTGGGGGGAACGTTACCACAATGAGCAGTTCTTC. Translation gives CSARVWGERYHNEQFF.